Presented here are 28 T cell receptor beta chains from one specimen sequenced in a study of blood T cell repertoires in COVID-19. The table came from immunoSEQ multiplex PCR; TCRdb's copy has only in-frame clones and leaves some out. The sample carries about 140,000 clones, roughly 88% recorded once. Sample: peripheral blood. These receptors were taken from a woman aged 50 to 60 with acute or convalescent COVID-19.

This clone has more than one count but fewer than ten. The V call is TRBV14, the J call TRBJ1-6; D is unresolved. V lost 0 bases to trimming and J lost 10 bases, with 10 bases between them. The CDR3 spans 14 residues. Germline V gives CDR1 SGHDN, CDR2 FVKESK. The CDR3 region has the DNA TGTGCCAGCAGCCAAGATTACGGGTTCTCACCCCTCCACTTT. It codes for CASSQDYGFSPLHF.

V usage is TRBV30 and J usage is TRBJ1-6, with TRBD1 as a possible D gene (5 bases). Germline V lookup: CDR1 GTSNPN, CDR2 SVGIG (reference sequence). Between the trimmed V and J ends, which lost 2 bases and 7 bases, there was a span of 9 bases. The CDR3 is made up of 13 amino acids. The CDR3 spells CAWSRTTNSPLHF. The CDR3 region has the DNA TGTGCCTGGAGTCGGACAACCAATTCACCCCTCCACTTT.

The chain combines TRBV6-2 or TRBV6-3 with TRBJ2-5, with a tentative D call TRBD2 (5 bases). V was clipped by 1 base and J by 5 bases, with 11 bases between them. The CDR3 covers 14 residues. CDR1 is MNHEY and CDR2 is SVGEGT in the germline V gene. As DNA, the CDR3 is TGTGCCAGCAGTTACTGGGGAGCTAAGGAGACCCAGTACTTC. It yields the protein CASSYWGAKETQYF.

The rearrangement joins TRBV28 to TRBJ1-2; maybe TRBD1 (5 bases). In germline, CDR1 is MDHEN, CDR2 SYDVKM. CDR3 length equals 13 residues. With 5 bases removed from V and 4 bases from J, the gap between germline ends came to 11 bases. The CDR3 is CASSLLRGYGYTF. For the CDR3, the DNA is TGTGCCAGCAGTCTACTTAGGGGCTATGGCTACACCTTC.

J is TRBJ1-1 and V is TRBV7-9; D gene unclear. Per germline, CDR1 SEHNR and CDR2 FQNEAQ (reference sequence). This CDR3 is built from 12 residues. V gave up 7 bases and J gave up 4 bases, with 10 bases separating them. CDR3 nucleotide sequence: TGTGCCAGCAACGTAGGCGGCACTGAAGCTTTCTTT. Translation: CASNVGGTEAFF. Complete variable domain (other parts from reference TRBV7-9 and TRBJ1-1): DTGVSQNPRHKITKRGQNVTFRCDPISEHNRLYWYRQTLGQGPEFLTYFQNEAQLEKSRLLSDRFSAERPKGSFSTLEIQRTEQGDSAMYLCASNVGGTEAFFGQGTRLTVV.

The chain carries TRBV3-1 (or the pseudogene TRBV3-2) and TRBJ1-4; no clear D gene. Germline V gene lookup returns CDR1 LGHDT and CDR2 YNNKEL (reference sequence). The CDR3 consists of 12 residues. Trimming stripped 7 bases from V and 7 bases from J, with 10 bases between. The CDR3 region is CASNIRLEKLFF. CDR3 nucleotide sequence: TGTGCCAGCAATATAAGACTTGAAAAACTGTTTTTT.

This clone was detected once. The chain joins TRBV3-1 (or the pseudogene TRBV3-2) to TRBJ1-5; no clear D. The CDR3 loop spans 13 amino acids. Germline V gives CDR1 LGHDT, CDR2 YNNKEL (reference sequence). V lost 2 bases and J lost 6, with 8 bases in between. CDR3 nucleotides: TGTGCCAGCAGCCAAAGTCCGAGTCAGCCCCAGCATTTT. It specifies CASSQSPSQPQHF.

A word on this clone: Other DNA variants within this sample encode the same CDR3. V is TRBV7-9 and J is TRBJ1-5; D remains unclear. The CDR3 extends over 13 amino acids. Germline V gene sequence: CDR1 SEHNR, CDR2 FQNEAQ (reference sequence). Trimming removed 2 bases from V and 4 bases from J, with 6 bases in between. The CDR3 DNA is TGTGCCAGCAGCTTAACAGATAATCAGCCCCAGCATTTT. Translating gives CASSLTDNQPQHF.

The chain employs TRBV5-1 and TRBJ2-7; 13 nucleotides align to TRBD2. The germline V gene encodes CDR1 SGHRS and CDR2 YFSETQ. The CDR3 runs 15 residues. With 4 bases clipped from V and 4 bases from J, the junction kept 5 bases outside the gene matches. The CDR3 coding sequence is TGCGCCAGCAGCCTCGGGACTAGCGGGGTTTACGAGCAGTACTTC. Translating gives CASSLGTSGVYEQYF.

The chain combines TRBV7-8 with TRBJ2-2; 14 bases fit TRBD2. Trimming cost V 5 bases and J 6 bases; bases outside gene matches: 2. The V gene's germline CDR1 is SGHVS and CDR2 FQNEAQ. The CDR3 is 15 amino acids. The CDR3 DNA is TGTGCCAGCAGCCCGGGACTAGCGGGAGCCGGGGAGCTGTTTTTT. Translating gives CASSPGLAGAGELFF.

The V gene is TRBV24-1, the J gene TRBJ2-2; D unclear. Germline CDR1 is KGHDR and CDR2 is SFDVKD. The CDR3 spans 15 residues. Trimming stripped 3 bases from V and 3 bases from J, with 10 bases between. CDR3 sequence: CATSDPVSDTGELFF. CDR3 nucleotides: TGTGCCACCAGTGATCCCGTATCGGACACCGGGGAGCTGTTTTTT.

The chain joins TRBV5-1 to TRBJ2-3, with 16 bases that match TRBD2. Germline CDR1 is SGHRS and CDR2 is YFSETQ. The CDR3 sequence is 17 residues long. Germline trimming cut 4 bases from V and 5 bases from J; bases unmatched to any gene: 7. DNA for the CDR3: TGCGCCAGCAGCCTAGGGACTAGCGGGGGGGCCGTAGATACGCAGTATTTT. This codes for CASSLGTSGGAVDTQYF.

V usage is TRBV5-1 and J usage is TRBJ2-1; TRBD1 is a possible D gene (5 bases). Trimming took off 5 bases at V and 7 bases at J, with 13 bases between the two ends. Germline loops: CDR1 SGHRS, CDR2 YFSETQ. CDR3 size: 13 residues. The CDR3: CASSNPQVNEQFF. CDR3 sequence (DNA): TGCGCCAGCAGTAACCCACAGGTTAATGAGCAGTTCTTC.

This sequence joins TRBV24-1 and TRBJ2-3; the match to TRBD1 covers 8 bases. The CDR3 covers 14 residues. The germline V gene has CDR1 KGHDR and CDR2 SFDVKD. Unmatched junction bases numbered 2, after V lost 4 bases and J lost 3 bases. CDR3 in amino acids: CATSDGQGTDTQYF. The CDR3 coding sequence is TGTGCCACCAGTGACGGACAGGGAACAGATACGCAGTATTTT.

The V call is TRBV7-8, the J call TRBJ2-7, with 9 bases fitting TRBD2. CDR1 and CDR2 from the germline V gene are SGHVS and FQNEAQ. The CDR3 is made up of 16 amino acids. Unmatched junction bases numbered 11, after V lost 5 bases and J lost 3 bases. This chain's CDR3 is CASSPGRLAGFYEQYF. The CDR3 DNA sequence: TGTGCCAGCAGCCCAGGTAGGCTAGCGGGATTCTACGAGCAGTACTTC.

The J gene is TRBJ1-5, the V gene TRBV28, with D maybe TRBD1 (5 bases). CDR3 length: 16 residues. Germline CDR1 and CDR2: MDHEN and SYDVKM. V lost 1 base and J 2 bases, leaving 12 bases between the germline ends. The CDR3 nucleotides read TGTGCCAGCAGTTTATACCTCAGGGTCGGCAATCAGCCCCAGCATTTT. Its protein product is CASSLYLRVGNQPQHF.

The J gene is TRBJ2-1, the V gene TRBV7-6, with 12 bases that match TRBD2. The CDR3 is made up of 15 amino acids. The germline V gene encodes CDR1 SGHVS and CDR2 FNYEAQ. V gave up 0 bases and J gave up 15 bases; unmatched junction bases: 9. The CDR3 bases are TGTGCCAGCAGCTTAGCGCCCCTAGCGGGAGGGCCTCCGTTCTTC. It translates to CASSLAPLAGGPPFF.

This sequence joins TRBV19 and TRBJ1-6, with a possible D match to TRBD1 (5 bases). Germline CDR1 reads LNHDA; CDR2 reads SQIVND (reference sequence). Trimming stripped 3 bases from V and 11 bases from J, with 8 bases between. The CDR3 has 12 residues. In nucleotides, the CDR3 is TGTGCCAGTAGTATTGGGGCGCCACCCCTCCACTTT. As protein: CASSIGAPPLHF.

This chain joins TRBV7-2 and TRBJ1-6, with D unclear. CDR3 size: 14 residues. V gave up 3 bases and J gave up 9 bases, with 12 bases separating them. CDR1 is SGHTA and CDR2 is FQGNSA in the germline V gene. CDR3 sequence: CASSFEVRGSPLHF. CDR3 in DNA: TGTGCCAGCAGCTTCGAGGTTCGCGGTTCACCCCTCCACTTT. The full variable domain, its missing parts supplied by reference TRBV7-2 and TRBJ1-6, is GAGVSQSPSNKVTEKGKDVELRCDPISGHTALYWYRQSLGQGLEFLIYFQGNSAPDKSGLPSDRFSAERTGGSVSTLTIQRTQQEDSAVYLCASSFEVRGSPLHFGNGTRLTVT.

This chain uses TRBV19 with TRBJ2-5; 10 positions agree with TRBD2. The CDR3 runs to 16 residues. V gave up 6 bases and J gave up 9 bases; unmatched junction bases: 16. CDR1 and CDR2 from the germline V gene are LNHDA and SQIVND (reference sequence). CDR3 protein: CASSRELAGLSGAQYF. In DNA, the CDR3 is TGTGCCAGTAGCCGCGAACTAGCGGGACTCTCAGGGGCCCAGTACTTC.

The chain recombines TRBV11-2 with TRBJ2-2; 12 bases are shared with TRBD2. The CDR3 is 16 amino acids. Germline V lookup: CDR1 SGHAT, CDR2 FQNNGV. J gave up 8 bases and V 4 bases, and 8 bases lay outside the gene matches. CDR3 nucleotides: TGTGCCAGCAGCTCAATGGGACTAGCGGGTATAGGGGAGCTGTTTTTT. Its protein is CASSSMGLAGIGELFF. Filled out from reference TRBV11-2 and TRBJ2-2, the complete variable domain reads EAGVAQSPRYKIIEKRQSVAFWCNPISGHATLYWYQQILGQGPKLLIQFQNNGVVDDSQLPKDRFSAERLKGVDSTLKIQPAKLEDSAVYLCASSSMGLAGIGELFFGEGSRLTVL.

This sequence joins TRBV19 and TRBJ2-3, with TRBD2 identical over 8 bases. The ends lost 5 bases at V and 4 bases at J; junction bases unmatched: 2. Germline loops: CDR1 LNHDA, CDR2 SQIVND (reference sequence). CDR3 length equals 13 residues. The CDR3 sequence is CASSLGLADTQYF. CDR3 nucleotides: TGTGCCAGTAGTTTGGGACTAGCAGATACGCAGTATTTT. Filled out from reference TRBV19 and TRBJ2-3, the complete variable domain reads DGGITQSPKYLFRKEGQNVTLSCEQNLNHDAMYWYRQDPGQGLRLIYYSQIVNDFQKGDIAEGYSVSREKKESFPLTVTSAQKNPTAFYLCASSLGLADTQYFGPGTRLTVL.

V is TRBV12-3 or TRBV12-4 and J is TRBJ2-1; no firm D call. The length of the CDR3 is 13 residues. Between the trimmed V and J ends, which lost 5 bases and 5 bases, there was a span of 10 bases. The CDR3 DNA is TGTGCCAGCAGTCCCCACCAGAACAATGAGCAGTTCTTC. Translating gives CASSPHQNNEQFF.

This clone was found once. The V and J genes are TRBV2 and TRBJ2-7, with D perhaps TRBD2 (6 bases). V lost 8 bases to trimming and J lost 0 bases, with 8 bases between them. Germline CDR1 is SNHLY and CDR2 is FYNNEI. This CDR3 is built from 12 residues. CDR3 residues: CASGTVSYEQYF. The CDR3 nucleotides are TGTGCCAGCGGGACTGTCTCCTACGAGCAGTACTTC.

This chain uses TRBV7-9 with TRBJ2-1; the match to TRBD2 covers 12 bases. The V gene's germline CDR1 is SEHNR and CDR2 FQNEAQ (reference sequence). The CDR3 covers 15 residues. V shed 0 bases and J 9 bases; nucleotides not matched to a gene: 3. The CDR3 DNA is TGTGCCAGCAGCTTAGCTCCTAGCGGGAGGGGTGAGCAGTTCTTC. Amino acid sequence: CASSLAPSGRGEQFF.

In the case of this clone: Different DNA sequences within this sample yield the same CDR3. The chain uses TRBV5-1 and TRBJ1-5; TRBD1 aligns across 7 bases. Germline CDR1 is SGHRS and CDR2 is YFSETQ. The CDR3 is made up of 15 amino acids. After removal of 0 bases from V and 4 bases from J, the junction contained 4 bases not matched to a gene. The CDR3 spells CASSLGRGSNQPQHF. The CDR3 DNA reads as TGCGCCAGCAGCTTGGGCAGGGGGTCAAATCAGCCCCAGCATTTT.

This chain connects TRBV6-6 to TRBJ2-7, with D unclear. The CDR3 runs 12 residues. The germline V gene has CDR1 MNHNY and CDR2 SVGAGI (reference sequence). V was cut by 4 bases and J by 3 bases, with 7 bases left in between. The CDR3 nucleotides are TGTGCCAGCAGTTCCCACAACTACGAGCAGTACTTC. This gives the protein CASSSHNYEQYF.

The J gene is TRBJ1-2, the V gene TRBV9; tentatively, D is TRBD1 (5 bases). Trimming took off 0 bases at V and 6 bases at J, with 15 bases between the two ends. CDR3 length: 15 amino acids. The germline V gene encodes CDR1 SGDLS and CDR2 YYNGEE. CDR3 residues: CASSVAAGLRDGYTF. CDR3 coding DNA: TGTGCCAGCAGCGTAGCTGCGGGACTGCGCGATGGCTACACCTTC.